Listed here are 18 T cell receptor beta chains from one sample, sequenced in a study of T cells after yellow fever vaccination (dated by TCRdb to the late 2010s). The library was made by 5' RACE. These reads were obtained on an Illumina HiSeq 2500. In TCRdb, the public reads were trimmed at Q25 with fastp and aligned with MiXCR, with productive beta chains retained. Entries are consolidated by CDR3 protein sequence, retaining the most common genes and DNA. Within this sample are just under 600,000 distinct CDR3 sequences, with 13% of them counted one time only. In total, the top ten clones hold more than 12% of the sample. The treatment or condition label here, explained by the study, means: live attenuated yellow fever vaccine strain. Sample: PBMCs, taken on the day of the yellow fever booster vaccination. These receptors all stem from a man aged 30 to 39 who received the YFV17D yellow fever vaccine.

The chain joins TRBV27 to TRBJ2-7; D call uncertain. This CDR3 region has 13 residues. In germline, CDR1 is MNHEY, CDR2 SMNVEV (reference sequence). With 3 bases removed from V and 7 bases from J, the gap between germline ends came to 13 bases. The CDR3 sequence is CASSFYYNWEQYF. The CDR3, as DNA: TGTGCCAGCAGTTTCTACTACAATTGGGAGCAGTACTTC.

V gene TRBV15 combines with J gene TRBJ2-3; TRBD1 or TRBD2 may be the D gene (5 bases each). CDR1 is LNHNV and CDR2 is YYDKDF in the germline V gene (reference sequence). The CDR3 is 13 amino acids. Trimming pared 0 bases from V and 11 bases from J, leaving 12 bases between. The chain's CDR3 is CATSRDIGDRQYF. DNA of the CDR3: TGTGCCACCAGCAGAGATATCGGGGACCGGCAGTATTTT. Together with reference TRBV15 and TRBJ2-3, the CDR3 gives the full variable domain: DAMVIQNPRYQVTQFGKPVTLSCSQTLNHNVMYWYQQKSSQAPKLLFHYYDKDFNNEADTPDNFQSRRPNTSFCFLDIRSPGLGDTAMYLCATSRDIGDRQYFGPGTRLTVL.

This clonotype came up a few times. This chain joins TRBV30 and TRBJ2-7, with D possibly being TRBD1 or TRBD2 (5 bases each). The CDR3 runs to 14 residues. Germline loops: CDR1 GTSNPN, CDR2 SVGIG (reference sequence). V shed 2 bases and J shed 1 base, with 12 bases lying between them. CDR3 in amino acids: CAWSWWDRSYEQYF. CDR3 bases: TGTGCCTGGAGTTGGTGGGACCGATCCTACGAGCAGTACTTC.

V usage is TRBV7-2 and J usage is TRBJ1-2; D unclear. The CDR3 is 15 residues long. V was shortened by 5 bases and J by 0 bases, with 13 bases between the two germline ends. Germline assignment: CDR1 SGHTA and CDR2 FQGNSA. CDR3 sequence reads: CASSTVAGANYGYTF. CDR3 DNA: TGTGCCAGCAGCACAGTCGCCGGCGCTAACTATGGCTACACCTTC.

This clonotype came up a few times. The J gene is TRBJ2-7, the V gene TRBV7-2; TRBD2 aligns across 10 bases. CDR3 length: 16 residues. The germline CDR1 and CDR2 sequences are SGHTA and FQGNSA. Trimming removed 4 bases from V and 4 bases from J; junction bases left unmatched: 10. The CDR3 reads CASSWGRAGGPYEQYF. The CDR3 DNA sequence: TGTGCCAGCAGCTGGGGGAGAGCGGGAGGGCCATACGAGCAGTACTTC.

There are a few counts of this clonotype. The chain couples TRBV12-3 or TRBV12-4 to TRBJ2-4; 7 bases are shared with TRBD1. The CDR3 sequence is 13 residues long. After removal of 2 bases from V and 9 bases from J, the junction contained 4 bases not matched to a gene. The CDR3 loop is CASSLTGESIQYF. In DNA form, the CDR3 reads TGTGCCAGCAGTTTAACAGGGGAGAGCATTCAGTACTTC.

The sample holds a few counts of this clonotype. This chain uses TRBV4-2 with TRBJ2-3; D unclear. The CDR3 is made up of 15 amino acids. Germline V lookup: CDR1 LGHNA, CDR2 YNFKEQ. Trimming took 2 bases from V and 5 from J, leaving 14 bases between them. The DNA for the CDR3 is TGTGCCAGCAGCCAACCGAACTGGGTCGGAGATACGCAGTATTTT. Amino acids: CASSQPNWVGDTQYF.

A few counts support this clonotype. The J gene is TRBJ2-7, the V gene TRBV7-9; D might be TRBD2 (5 bases). CDR3 size: 13 residues. V was cut by 0 bases and J by 7 bases, with 10 bases left in between. Germline CDR1 SEHNR, CDR2 FQNEAQ (reference sequence). The CDR3 is CASSLAGTGEQYF. The DNA for the CDR3 is TGTGCCAGCAGCTTAGCAGGCACGGGGGAGCAGTACTTC.

This chain joins TRBV6-5 and TRBJ2-1, with 8 nucleotides matching TRBD2. V shed 0 bases, J shed 13 bases, and the junction held 11 bases outside the gene matches. Germline CDR1 reads MNHEY; CDR2 reads SVGAGI. The CDR3 totals 15 residues. The CDR3 reads CASSYSIELAAIQFF. For the CDR3, the DNA is TGTGCCAGCAGTTACTCGATCGAACTAGCGGCCATCCAGTTCTTC.

This chain links TRBV6-1 with TRBJ2-3, with 8 nucleotides matching TRBD1. Germline CDR1 and CDR2: MNHNS and SASEGT. This CDR3 is 14 amino acids long. V lost 7 bases to trimming and J lost 7 bases; unmatched junction nucleotides: 10. CDR3 DNA: TGTGCCAGCAAGCCGGGACAGGTGGCGTATACGCAGTATTTT. Its translation is CASKPGQVAYTQYF.

The rearrangement uses TRBV7-6 and TRBJ2-7; possible D gene TRBD2, 6 bases. The CDR3 runs to 15 residues. CDR1 SGHVS and CDR2 FNYEAQ come from the germline V gene. The ends were cut back, 2 bases at V and 2 bases at J, with 13 bases in the middle. The CDR3 loop reads CASSLSLATAYEQYF. The CDR3 nucleotides are TGTGCCAGCAGCTTATCACTAGCAACGGCCTACGAGCAGTACTTC.

Only a few counts were recorded for this clonotype. The chain carries TRBV5-1 and TRBJ2-2, with D maybe TRBD1 (7 bases). Germline V gene data show CDR1 as SGHRS and CDR2 as YFSETQ. The CDR3 is 16 residues long. V lost 4 bases and J 0 bases, leaving 13 bases between the germline ends. The CDR3 coding sequence is TGCGCCAGCAGCGCGGGCGGGACAGCGAACACCGGGGAGCTGTTTTTT. Translation: CASSAGGTANTGELFF.

This clonotype was recorded at least ten times. This chain uses TRBV12-3 or TRBV12-4 with TRBJ2-2, with TRBD1 as a possible D gene (5 bases). CDR3 size: 13 residues. The V gene lost 7 bases and the J gene lost 1 base, with 7 bases spanning the gap. The CDR3 nucleotides are TGTGCCAGCATCACAGGGAACACCGGGGAGCTGTTTTTT. Its protein product is CASITGNTGELFF.

The V and J genes are TRBV25-1 and TRBJ2-2; D ambiguous. CDR1 is MGHDK and CDR2 is SYGVNS in the germline V gene. This CDR3 spans 12 amino acids. Trimming took 6 bases from V and 6 from J, leaving 8 bases between them. The CDR3 DNA sequence: TGTGCCAGCAGGCCGGCCGCCGGGGAGCTGTTTTTT. Its protein product is CASRPAAGELFF.

This clonotype was counted only a few times. V is TRBV6-5 and J is TRBJ1-1, with D unresolved. V lost 6 bases to trimming and J lost 4 bases, with 9 bases between them. The CDR3 has 12 amino acids. Per the germline V gene, CDR1 is MNHEY and CDR2 is SVGAGI. The CDR3 coding sequence is TGTGCCAGCAGAAGGGCCGGCACTGAAGCTTTCTTT. Protein: CASRRAGTEAFF.

This clonotype was seen at least ten times. CDR3 bases: TGTGCCAGCAGTCTGACTAGCGGGAGTGAGACCCAGTACTTC. Protein: CASSLTSGSETQYF. The V gene is TRBV27, the J gene TRBJ2-5; TRBD2 aligns across 12 bases. Germline V gene lookup returns CDR1 MNHEY and CDR2 SMNVEV (reference sequence). With 5 bases clipped from V and 5 bases from J, the junction kept 3 bases outside the gene matches. The CDR3 is 14 amino acids.

This rearrangement joins TRBV6-5 to TRBJ2-3, with 7 bases that match TRBD2. V was clipped by 0 bases and J by 0 bases; unmatched bases: 9. Germline V lookup: CDR1 MNHEY, CDR2 SVGAGI. This CDR3 spans 18 amino acids. The CDR3 region has the DNA TGTGCCAGCAGTTACTCGAGGGCGGGGGATGCTAGCACAGATACGCAGTATTTT. Translating gives CASSYSRAGDASTDTQYF.

V gene TRBV20-1 combines with J gene TRBJ1-5; D is possibly TRBD1 (5 bases). V lost 1 base, J lost 2 bases, and 27 bases lay in between. This CDR3 is built from 20 residues. Germline assignment: CDR1 DFQATT and CDR2 SNEGSKA (reference sequence). CDR3: CSARARPGWGGLGGNQPQHF. DNA of the CDR3: TGCAGTGCTAGAGCCCGCCCGGGGTGGGGGGGTTTGGGCGGCAATCAGCCCCAGCATTTT.